The following is a TCR beta chain sequence with its context. Its antigen is still unknown. The sample holds no much larger clone one base away, and base qualities are not on file. The library was obtained by the immunoSEQ multiplex PCR assay. For most patients, genomic DNA was isolated with the Qiagen DNeasy Blood and Tissue Kit and shipped frozen to Adaptive Biotechnologies for TCR sequencing. High-throughput TCR-beta CDR3 sequencing of genomic DNA from most patients was performed by Adaptive Biotechnologies. The study's own analysis went as follows. TCR sequencing data were retrieved from Adaptive's ImmunoSEQ software for around 20 patients, whereas a few other patients were processed with MiXCR and VDJtools. To correct CD4 versus CD8 sorting errors, sequences present in both subsets at a frequency ratio below 5:1 were removed. Because the origin of CDR3 nucleotide sequences shared between donor and recipient could not be assigned, those sequences were removed. To count as alloreactive, a clone needed at least 2-fold expansion over unstimulated cells and a minimum CFSE-low frequency of 0.002% (template counts) or 0.001% (read counts). Clones detected in sequenced pre-transplant spleen, lymph node, or MLR CFSE-low populations of the donor or recipient were defined as mappable. Cumulative frequency of alloreactive clones was calculated as a percentage of all sequences weighted by copy number. Entries here come from immuneACCESS through TCRdb and include only in-frame sequences with V and J called. Some clones fail to appear in such tables; in the studies checked, an unresolved V gene covers under half of the shortfall, and the cause of the remainder is unknown. V and J calls and clone size are copied from that table; D and trimming were computed from the DNA. This sample gives 80,000 to 90,000 clones in total; roughly 92% of them show up just once. The top ten clones comprise roughly 0.31% of the sample.

The time point label, read with the paper, signifies: cells obtained before transplantation from donor or recipient. CD3+CD4+ and CD3+CD8+ populations were FACS-sorted from unstimulated pre-transplant donor and recipient cells taken from spleen or lymph nodes. This record comes from a study of graft-versus-host responses after intestinal transplantation (dated by TCRdb to the early 2020s). Background on the whole study: Recipients received multivisceral, liver-intestinal, or isolated intestinal transplants. Every recipient was given anti-thymocyte globulin induction, followed by approximately three years of maintenance tacrolimus and steroids. Bulk TCR-beta CDR3 sequencing was used to track graft-versus-host and host-versus-graft alloreactive T cell clones in the graft, circulation and bone marrow after intestinal transplantation. To identify alloreactive clones, pre-transplant mixed lymphocyte reaction products were sequenced and compared with unstimulated pre-transplant donor and recipient T cells. A cohort of 24 intestinal transplant recipients, including one retransplant, was enrolled, and a few patients lacking pretransplant specimens were excluded. A peak of at least 4% donor T cells among recipient peripheral blood mononuclear cells was the definition used for donor T cell macrochimerism. Instead of going to the commercial service, samples from a few later patients were sequenced in-house on an Illumina MiSeq and processed with MiXCR. General study outcomes and caveats: GvH clones turned up in recipient bone marrow, with some appearing earlier in ileal mucosa or blood, a pattern consistent with an intestinal mucosal origin. Peak levels of circulating GvH clones were associated with declines in HvG clones early after transplant. High GvH to HvG T cell clonal ratios were observed in the allografts of patients with donor T cell macrochimerism. Conclusions were limited by the relatively low number and heterogeneity of intestinal transplant patients.

V is shortened by 3 bases, J by 0 bases, and the region joining them spans 6 bases. CDR1 and CDR2 are drawn from the germline V gene (reference sequence): MNHEY, SMNVEV. The CDR3 starts with the cysteine, ends with the phenylalanine, and has 14 residues. Only the CDR3 part of the read is kept: 42 bases, read in frame from the first base. The sample was unstimulated CD4+ T cells sorted from spleen or lymph node cells, taken before intestinal transplant. Rearrangement joined TRBV27 to TRBJ1-3, with no reliable assignment of the D segment. The TCR sequence derives from a human donor who received an intestinal transplant. The CDR3 amino acid sequence is: CASSFRGSGNTIYF. The bases read TGTGCCAGCAGTTTTCGAGGCTCTGGAAACACCATATATTTT.